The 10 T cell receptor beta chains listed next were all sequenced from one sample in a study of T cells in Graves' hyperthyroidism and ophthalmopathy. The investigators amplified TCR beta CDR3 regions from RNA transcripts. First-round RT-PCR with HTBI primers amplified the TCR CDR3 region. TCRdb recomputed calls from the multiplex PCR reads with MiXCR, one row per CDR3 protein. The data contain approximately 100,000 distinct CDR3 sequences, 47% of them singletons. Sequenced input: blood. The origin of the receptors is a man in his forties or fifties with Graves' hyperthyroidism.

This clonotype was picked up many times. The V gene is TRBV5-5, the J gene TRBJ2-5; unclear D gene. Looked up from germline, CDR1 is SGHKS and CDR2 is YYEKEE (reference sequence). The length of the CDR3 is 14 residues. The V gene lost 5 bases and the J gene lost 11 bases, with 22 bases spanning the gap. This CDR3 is CASSPSEGRNSQYF. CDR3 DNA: TGTGCCAGCAGTCCCTCTGAAGGCCGAAATAGTCAGTACTTC.

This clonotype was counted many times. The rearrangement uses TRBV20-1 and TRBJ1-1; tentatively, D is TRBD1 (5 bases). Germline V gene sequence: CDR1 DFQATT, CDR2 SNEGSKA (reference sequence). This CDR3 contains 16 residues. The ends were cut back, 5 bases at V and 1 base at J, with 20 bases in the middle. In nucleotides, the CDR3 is TGCAGTGCTGAAGGCGGGCAGGGTAAACGGAACACTGAAGCTTTCTTT. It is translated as CSAEGGQGKRNTEAFF.

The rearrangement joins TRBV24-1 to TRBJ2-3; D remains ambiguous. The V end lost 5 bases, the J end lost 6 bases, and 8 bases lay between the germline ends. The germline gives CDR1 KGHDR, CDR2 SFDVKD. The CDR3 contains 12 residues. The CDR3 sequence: CATSGPSDTQYF. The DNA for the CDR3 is TGTGCCACCAGTGGGCCCTCGGATACGCAGTATTTT.

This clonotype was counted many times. CDR3 amino acids: CASSSGGTEAFF. CDR3 nucleotide sequence: TGTGCCAGCAGCTCGGGCGGCACTGAAGCTTTCTTT. This chain links TRBV13 with TRBJ1-1; no reliable D call. In germline, CDR1 is PRHDT, CDR2 FYEKMQ (reference sequence). This CDR3 contains 12 residues. Trimming left V 4 bases short and J 4 bases short, with 7 bases between.

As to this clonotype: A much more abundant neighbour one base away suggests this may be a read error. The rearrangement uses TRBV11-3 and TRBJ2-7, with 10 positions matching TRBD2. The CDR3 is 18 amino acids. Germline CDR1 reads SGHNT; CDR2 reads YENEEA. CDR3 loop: CANSLDGLAARSSYEQYF. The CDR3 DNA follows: TGTGCCAACAGCTTAGATGGACTAGCGGCCCGGAGCTCCTACGAGCAGTACTTC.

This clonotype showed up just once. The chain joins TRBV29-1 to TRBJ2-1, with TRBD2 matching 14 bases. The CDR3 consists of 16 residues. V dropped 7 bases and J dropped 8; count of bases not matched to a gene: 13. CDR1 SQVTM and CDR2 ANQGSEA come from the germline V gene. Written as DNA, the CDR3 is TGCAGCGGGGGGACTAGCGGGGGACACGTCGTGGATGAGCAGTTCTTC. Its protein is CSGGTSGGHVVDEQFF.

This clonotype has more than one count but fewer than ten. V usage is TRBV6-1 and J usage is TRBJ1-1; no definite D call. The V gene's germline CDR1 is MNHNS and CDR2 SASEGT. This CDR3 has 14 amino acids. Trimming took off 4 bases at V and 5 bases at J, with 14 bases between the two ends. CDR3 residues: CASSVEGGETEAFF. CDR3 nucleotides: TGTGCCAGCAGTGTAGAGGGAGGTGAAACTGAAGCTTTCTTT.

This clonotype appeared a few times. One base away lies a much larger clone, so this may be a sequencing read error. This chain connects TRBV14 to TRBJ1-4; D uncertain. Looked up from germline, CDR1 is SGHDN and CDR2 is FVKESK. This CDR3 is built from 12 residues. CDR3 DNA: TGTGCCAGCAGCCAGGCTAATGAAGAACTGTTTTTT. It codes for CASSQANEELFF.

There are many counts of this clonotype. The CDR3 is CSARAMSAYGYTF. The CDR3 region has the DNA TGCAGTGCTAGAGCTATGTCAGCCTATGGCTACACCTTC. The rearrangement links TRBV20-1 to TRBJ1-2; unclear D gene. Germline CDR1 reads DFQATT; CDR2 reads SNEGSKA (reference sequence). V lost 1 base and J 4 bases, leaving 10 bases between the germline ends. This CDR3 is 13 amino acids long.

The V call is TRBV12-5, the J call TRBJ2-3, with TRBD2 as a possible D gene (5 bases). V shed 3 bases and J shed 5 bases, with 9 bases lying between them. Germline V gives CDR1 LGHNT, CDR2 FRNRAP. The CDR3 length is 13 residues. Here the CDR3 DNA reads TGTGCTAGTGGTTTAGACCGGGGAGATACGCAGTATTTT. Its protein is CASGLDRGDTQYF.